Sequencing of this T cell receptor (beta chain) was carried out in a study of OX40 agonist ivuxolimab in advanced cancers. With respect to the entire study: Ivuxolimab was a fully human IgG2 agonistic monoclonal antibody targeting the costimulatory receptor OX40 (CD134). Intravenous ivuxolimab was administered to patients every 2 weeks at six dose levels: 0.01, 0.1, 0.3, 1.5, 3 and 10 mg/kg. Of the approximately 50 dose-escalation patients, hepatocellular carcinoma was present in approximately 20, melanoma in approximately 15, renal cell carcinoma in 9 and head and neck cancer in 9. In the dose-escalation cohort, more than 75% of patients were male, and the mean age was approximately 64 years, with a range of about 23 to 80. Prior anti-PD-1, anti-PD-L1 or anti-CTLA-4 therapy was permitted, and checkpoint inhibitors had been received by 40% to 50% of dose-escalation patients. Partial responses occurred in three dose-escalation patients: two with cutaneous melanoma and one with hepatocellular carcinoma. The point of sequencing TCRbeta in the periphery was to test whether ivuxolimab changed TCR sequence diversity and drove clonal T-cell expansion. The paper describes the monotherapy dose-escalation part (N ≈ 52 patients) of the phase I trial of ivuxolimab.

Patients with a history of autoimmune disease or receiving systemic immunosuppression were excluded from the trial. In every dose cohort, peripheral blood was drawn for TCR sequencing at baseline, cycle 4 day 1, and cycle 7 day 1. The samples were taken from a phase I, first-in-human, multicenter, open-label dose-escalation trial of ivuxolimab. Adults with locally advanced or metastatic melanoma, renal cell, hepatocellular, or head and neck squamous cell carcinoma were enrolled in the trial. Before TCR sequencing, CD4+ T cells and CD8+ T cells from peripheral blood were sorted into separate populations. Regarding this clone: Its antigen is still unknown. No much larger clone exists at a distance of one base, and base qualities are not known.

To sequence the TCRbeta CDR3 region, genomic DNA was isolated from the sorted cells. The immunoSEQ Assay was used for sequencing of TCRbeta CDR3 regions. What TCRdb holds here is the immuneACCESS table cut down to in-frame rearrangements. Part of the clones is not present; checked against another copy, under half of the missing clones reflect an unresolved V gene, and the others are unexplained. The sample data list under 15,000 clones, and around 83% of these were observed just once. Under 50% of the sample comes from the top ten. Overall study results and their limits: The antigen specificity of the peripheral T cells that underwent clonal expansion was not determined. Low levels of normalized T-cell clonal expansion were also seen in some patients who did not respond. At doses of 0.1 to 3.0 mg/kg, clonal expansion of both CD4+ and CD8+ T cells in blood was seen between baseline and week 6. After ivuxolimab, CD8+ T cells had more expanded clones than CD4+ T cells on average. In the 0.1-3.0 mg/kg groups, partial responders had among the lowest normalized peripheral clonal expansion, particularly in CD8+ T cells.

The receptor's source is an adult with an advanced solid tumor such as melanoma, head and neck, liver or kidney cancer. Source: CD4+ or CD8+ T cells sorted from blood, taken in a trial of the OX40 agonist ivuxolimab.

The CDR3 is CASSKGRGPGELFF. The sequenced DNA is TGTGCCAGCAGCAAAGGTAGGGGCCCCGGGGAGCTGTTTTTT. Recombination joined TRBV21-1 with TRBJ2-2; the table's D call of TRBD1 was not tested on the DNA. TRBV21-1 is annotated as a pseudogene. The CDR3, from cysteine to phenylalanine, totals 14 residues. The retained sequence is limited to the CDR3, 42 bases, with the frame set at the first base.